The entry that follows covers one TCR beta chain sequence. Its specific antigen is unknown. Base qualities are not at hand, and no much larger clone is one base apart. Participants in the prospective study were aged 18 to 89 years, lived in 20 to 30 United States geographic areas, and enrolled through a virtual design. In the prospective study, participants were assigned to cohorts based on the clinical history participants reported in a screening survey and a study questionnaire. In the prospective study, mobile phlebotomists collected whole blood, serum and a nasopharyngeal or oropharyngeal swab from each participant. Over an approximately 2-month period, participants in the prospective study had the option of providing additional blood draws and questionnaires. Blood samples from the prospective study were shipped frozen or at room temperature prior to DNA extraction. From V the trimming removes 8 bases and from J it removes 3 bases, while the gene matches leave 10 bases of the junction unaccounted for. Including cysteine and phenylalanine, the CDR3 has 16 amino acids. Just the 48-base CDR3 DNA is kept, in frame starting at base 1. According to the germline V gene, CDR1 reads SNHLY and CDR2 reads FYNNEI.

TCRbeta CDR3 regions were amplified from genomic DNA by means of the immunoSEQ Assay, a bias-controlled multiplex PCR. Per the authors' processing: Nucleated cell counts per sample were estimated from amplification of reference gene primers within the assay. Sequence reads were collapsed and filtered to measure the absolute abundance of every unique TCRbeta CDR3 rearrangement. For each sample, productive Simpson clonality was calculated by taking the square root of Simpson's diversity index across productive rearrangements. TCRdb mirrors the immuneACCESS table, restricted to in-frame sequences. Some clones are absent from its copies; in checked studies, under half trace to an unresolved V gene, and the reason for the others is unknown. V and J calls and clone size come straight from that table; D and trimming were deduced from the DNA. Recorded for this sample are 300,000 to 400,000 clones; around nine tenths of them occurred a single time. The ten largest clones take up around 0.91% of the sample.

This specimen comes from a study of blood T cell repertoires in COVID-19 (TCRdb year 2020). Looking at the study overall: Samples from collaborators originated in the United States, Italy and Spain and spanned both the acute and convalescent phases of COVID-19. A de-identified subject ID, COVID-19 status, age in years and sex were almost always included in the sample metadata. The prospective study material was composed of cDNA or gDNA derived from T cells, B-cell-depleted T cells, or PBMCs. Samples came from the ongoing ImmuneRACE study (first 160 participants) plus 1,254 subjects from 6 global collaborators. HLA class I and class II types, where available, came from metadata supplied by the sample provider rather than from assay-based typing. Deeply sampled blood TCRbeta repertoires from subjects exposed to, actively infected with, or recovered from COVID-19 were included in the dataset. The repertoires were made available in a free public database intended to serve as a resource for research on the immune response to SARS-CoV-2.

Study-wide conclusions, independent of this receptor: How much clinical and demographic metadata was included differed by source and by participant, and the metadata was provided uncurated.

The source material was PBMCs or T cells enriched from blood (not recorded which). The chain joins TRBV2 to TRBJ2-1; 10 of the junction bases match TRBD2. The clonotype comes from a woman in her twenties or thirties with acute COVID-19. Here the CDR3 is given as CASVVFKRGGYNEQFF. The DNA sequence follows: TGTGCCAGCGTAGTATTCAAGCGGGGGGGCTACAATGAGCAGTTCTTC. This CDR3, with the reference TRBV2 and TRBJ2-1 proteins standing in past its ends, gives the full variable domain EPEVTQTPSHQVTQMGQEVILRCVPISNHLYFYWYRQILGQKVEFLVSFYNNEISEKSEIFDDQFSVERPDGSNFTLKIRSTKLEDSAMYFCASVVFKRGGYNEQFFGPGTRLTVL.